This TCR beta chain is from a study of T-cell reconstitution after alpha-beta-depleted transplantation in children. The length of the CDR3 is 15 residues. Trimming left V 3 bases short and J 6 bases short, with 15 bases between. CDR1 and CDR2 from the germline V gene are SGHTA and FQGNSA. Preparing the TCRbeta library involved the use of unique molecular identifiers. TCRdb used MiXCR to reprocess the PCR reads, holding one entry per CDR3 protein. Among 100,000 or so distinct CDR3 sequences listed, around 6.1% were seen once. This clonotype was counted many times. Antigen: not known. Study results and limitations: T cells produced anew were the main source of T-cell counts and diversity one year after transplant. Reportedly, alpha-beta T cells present about two months post-transplant originated from several hundred expanded clones of graft origin.

V gene TRBV7-2 combines with J gene TRBJ2-1, with D possibly matching TRBD2 (6 bases). Sequencing used PBMCs, mostly from graft donor cells, obtained 60 days after TCRalphabeta/CD19-depleted stem cell transplant. The clonotype was recovered from a female patient between 2 and 15 years old who had a stem cell transplant for Fanconi anemia, so the T cells may come from the graft donor. The CDR3 DNA reads TGTGCCAGCAGCTTTCGTTCGCCGGGAGTCAATGAGCAGTTCTTC. Protein: CASSFRSPGVNEQFF.